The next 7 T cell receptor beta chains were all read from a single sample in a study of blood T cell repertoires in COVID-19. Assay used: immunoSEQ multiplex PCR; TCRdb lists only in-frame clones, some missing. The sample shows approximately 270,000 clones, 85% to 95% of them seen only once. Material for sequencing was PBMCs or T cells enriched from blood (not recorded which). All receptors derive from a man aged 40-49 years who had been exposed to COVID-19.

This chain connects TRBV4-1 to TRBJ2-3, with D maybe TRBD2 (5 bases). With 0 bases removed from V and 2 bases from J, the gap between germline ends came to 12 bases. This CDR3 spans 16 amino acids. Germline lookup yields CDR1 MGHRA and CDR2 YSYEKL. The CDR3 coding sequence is TGCGCCAGCAGCCAAGATGGAAGCGGCTACACAGATACGCAGTATTTT. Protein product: CASSQDGSGYTDTQYF.

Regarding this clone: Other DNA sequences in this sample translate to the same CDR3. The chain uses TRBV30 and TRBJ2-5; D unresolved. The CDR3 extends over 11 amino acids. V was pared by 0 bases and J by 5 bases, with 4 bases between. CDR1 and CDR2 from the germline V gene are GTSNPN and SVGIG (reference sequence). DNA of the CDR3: TGTGCCTGGAGTGTCCTGGAGACCCAGTACTTC. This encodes CAWSVLETQYF.

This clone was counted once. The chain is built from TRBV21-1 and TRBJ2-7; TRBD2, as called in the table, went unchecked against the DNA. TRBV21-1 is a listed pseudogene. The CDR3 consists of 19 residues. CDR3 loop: CASSKAPMSVTGGRYEQYF. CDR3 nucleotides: TGTGCCAGCAGCAAAGCGCCGATGTCCGTAACGGGAGGACGCTACGAGCAGTACTTC.

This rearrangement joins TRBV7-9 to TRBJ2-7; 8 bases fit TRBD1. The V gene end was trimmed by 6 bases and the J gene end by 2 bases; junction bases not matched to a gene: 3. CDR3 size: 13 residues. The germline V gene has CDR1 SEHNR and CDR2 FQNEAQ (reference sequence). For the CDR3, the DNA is TGTGCCAGCAGTGGGACAGGAACCTACGAGCAGTACTTC. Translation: CASSGTGTYEQYF. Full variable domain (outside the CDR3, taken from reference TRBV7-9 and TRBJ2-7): DTGVSQNPRHKITKRGQNVTFRCDPISEHNRLYWYRQTLGQGPEFLTYFQNEAQLEKSRLLSDRFSAERPKGSFSTLEIQRTEQGDSAMYLCASSGTGTYEQYFGPGTRLTVT.

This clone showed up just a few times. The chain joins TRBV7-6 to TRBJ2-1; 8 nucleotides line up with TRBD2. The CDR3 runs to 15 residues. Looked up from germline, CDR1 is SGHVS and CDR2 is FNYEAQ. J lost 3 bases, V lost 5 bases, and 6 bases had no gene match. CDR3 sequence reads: CASSRSGSNYNEQFF. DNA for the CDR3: TGTGCCAGCAGCCGGAGCGGGAGCAACTACAATGAGCAGTTCTTC.

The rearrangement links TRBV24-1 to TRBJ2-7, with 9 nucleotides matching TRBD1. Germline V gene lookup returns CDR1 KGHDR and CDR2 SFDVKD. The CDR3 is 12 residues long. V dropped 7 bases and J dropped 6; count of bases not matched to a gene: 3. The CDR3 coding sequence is TGTGCCACCAGAGGACAGGGGATCGAGCAGTACTTC. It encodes CATRGQGIEQYF.

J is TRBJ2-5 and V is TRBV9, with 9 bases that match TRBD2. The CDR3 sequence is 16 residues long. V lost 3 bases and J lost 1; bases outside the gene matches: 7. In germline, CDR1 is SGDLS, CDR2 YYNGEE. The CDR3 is CASSAGTSGFQETQYF. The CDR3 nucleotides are TGTGCCAGCAGCGCCGGCACTAGCGGGTTCCAAGAGACCCAGTACTTC.